This T cell receptor beta chain was observed in a study of patients and donors after allogeneic stem cell transplantation. This CDR3 spans 14 amino acids. Germline V CDR1 and CDR2: MGHRA, YSYEKL. Trimming left V 0 bases short and J 6 bases short, with 8 bases between. MiXCR was run by TCRdb on the RT-PCR reads, yielding one entry per CDR3 protein. The repertoire holds about a million distinct CDR3 sequences, about a sixth seen once, with 5% to 6.5% in the top ten. The source is a human donor who was either an allogeneic HSCT recipient or a stem cell or donor lymphocyte infusion donor (not recorded which). It is not recorded whose cells these are; they may come from a transplant donor. The sequenced material came from blood, either unsorted or a sorted T cell fraction (not recorded which). V gene TRBV4-1 combines with J gene TRBJ2-2; no firm D call. This chain's CDR3 is CASSQDGASGELFF. As DNA, the CDR3 is TGCGCCAGCAGCCAAGATGGCGCATCCGGGGAGCTGTTTTTT.